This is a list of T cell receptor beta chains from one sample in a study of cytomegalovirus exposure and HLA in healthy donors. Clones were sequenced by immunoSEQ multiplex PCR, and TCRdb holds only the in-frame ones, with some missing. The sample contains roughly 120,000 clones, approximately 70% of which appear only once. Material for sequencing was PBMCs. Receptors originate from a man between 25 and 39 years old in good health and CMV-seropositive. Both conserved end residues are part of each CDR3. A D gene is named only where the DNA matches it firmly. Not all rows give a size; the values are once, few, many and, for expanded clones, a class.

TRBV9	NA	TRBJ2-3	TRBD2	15	CASSVSGGYTDTQYF	TGTGCCAGCAGCGTTAGCGGGGGTTACACAGATACGCAGTATTTT
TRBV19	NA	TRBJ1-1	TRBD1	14	CASSMGQGVGEAFF	TGTGCCAGTAGTATGGGACAGGGGGTTGGTGAAGCTTTCTTT
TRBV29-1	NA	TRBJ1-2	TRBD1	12	CSVGTRGQGNTF	TGCAGCGTTGGAACACGGGGACAGGGCAACACCTTC
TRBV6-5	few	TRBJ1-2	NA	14	CASSYAGTDYGYTF	TGTGCCAGCAGTTACGCGGGGACCGACTATGGCTACACCTTC
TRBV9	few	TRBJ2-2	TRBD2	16	CASSVWEGFVAGELFF	TGTGCCAGCAGCGTATGGGAGGGATTTGTTGCCGGGGAGCTGTTTTTT
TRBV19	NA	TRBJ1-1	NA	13	CASSIVQGYEAFF	TGTGCCAGTAGTATAGTCCAGGGATATGAAGCTTTCTTT
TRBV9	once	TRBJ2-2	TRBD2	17	CASSVSHSGTNTGELFF	TGTGCCAGCAGCGTGAGTCATAGCGGGACGAACACCGGGGAGCTGTTTTTT
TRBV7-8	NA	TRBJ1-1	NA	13	CASSPGRNTEAFF	TGTGCCAGCAGCCCGGGGAGAAACACTGAAGCTTTCTTT
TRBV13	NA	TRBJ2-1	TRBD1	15	CASKGPGTANNEQFF	TGTGCCAGCAAGGGCCCCGGGACAGCCAACAATGAGCAGTTCTTC
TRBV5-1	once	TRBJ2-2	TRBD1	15	CASSTGQGAGGELFF	TGCGCCAGCAGCACCGGACAGGGGGCGGGCGGGGAGCTGTTTTTT
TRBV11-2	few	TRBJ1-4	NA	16	CASSLDLSGAGGKLFF	TGTGCCAGCAGCTTAGATCTTTCAGGGGCGGGGGGAAAACTGTTTTTT
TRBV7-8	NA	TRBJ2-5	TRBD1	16	CASSSKNGTGGETQYF	TGTGCCAGCAGCTCCAAGAACGGGACAGGGGGAGAGACCCAGTACTTC
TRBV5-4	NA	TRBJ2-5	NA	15	CASSFGRGGLETQYF	TGTGCCAGCAGCTTCGGAAGGGGGGGCTTAGAGACCCAGTACTTC
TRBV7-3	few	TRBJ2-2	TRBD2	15	CASSLYGLAAGELFF	TGTGCCAGCAGCTTATACGGACTAGCGGCCGGGGAGCTGTTTTTT
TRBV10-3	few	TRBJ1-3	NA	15	CAISRGGHSGNTIYF	TGTGCCATCAGTCGCGGCGGACATTCCGGAAACACCATATATTTT
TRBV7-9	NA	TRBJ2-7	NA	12	CASSQISYEQYF	TGTGCCAGCAGCCAGATCTCCTACGAGCAGTACTTC
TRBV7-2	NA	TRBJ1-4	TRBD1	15	CASSLEGQRGEKLFF	TGTGCCAGCAGCTTAGAGGGACAGCGAGGGGAAAAACTGTTTTTT
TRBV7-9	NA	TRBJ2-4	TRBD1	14	CASSLVTGVNIQYF	TGTGCCAGCAGCCTGGTGACAGGGGTTAACATTCAGTACTTC
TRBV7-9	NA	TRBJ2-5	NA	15	CASSSPGGQTETQYF	TGTGCCAGCAGCTCCCCGGGTGGACAGACGGAGACCCAGTACTTC
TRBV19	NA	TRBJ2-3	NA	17	CASSIGISWISTDTQYF	TGTGCCAGTAGTATAGGAATTAGCTGGATTAGCACAGATACGCAGTATTTT
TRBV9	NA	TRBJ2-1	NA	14	CASSVGAGDNEQFF	TGTGCCAGCAGCGTAGGGGCAGGGGACAATGAGCAGTTCTTC
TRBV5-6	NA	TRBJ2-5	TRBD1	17	CASSPLRQGNNQETQYF	TGTGCCAGCAGCCCACTACGACAGGGGAATAACCAAGAGACCCAGTACTTC